Listed below are T cell receptor beta chains from one sample, sequenced in a study of shared clonotypes between healthy human individuals. Libraries were prepared by immunoSEQ multiplex PCR; TCRdb keeps only in-frame clonotypes and omits some of them. This table holds about 1.1 million clones, approximately 80% found once. Sample: memory CD4+ T cells from PBMCs. These receptors were taken from a man aged 18 to 29 in good health. Some clones in this sample may be carry-over from other donors' samples. Each CDR3 is given with its conserved first and last residue. Fields, in order: CDR3 length, V gene, CDR3 protein.

cdr3_length: 15; v_call: TRBV19; cdr3_aa: CASSPQAGAYNEQFF
cdr3_length: 12; v_call: TRBV5-6; cdr3_aa: CASRSGDYGYTF
cdr3_length: 11; v_call: TRBV28; cdr3_aa: CASSGNTEAFF
cdr3_length: 14; v_call: TRBV4-2; cdr3_aa: CASSQITPGAGQYF
cdr3_length: 12; v_call: TRBV7-2; cdr3_aa: CASSLRNNEQFF
cdr3_length: 14; v_call: TRBV30; cdr3_aa: CAWNPGPNTGELFF
cdr3_length: 15; v_call: TRBV5-4; cdr3_aa: CASSWGGGGPREQYF
cdr3_length: 16; v_call: TRBV10-3; cdr3_aa: CAISDSDRTRSYEQYF
cdr3_length: 15; v_call: TRBV19; cdr3_aa: CASSSEAHMMDEQFF
cdr3_length: 16; v_call: TRBV2; cdr3_aa: CATSPEQGTGANVLTF
cdr3_length: 14; v_call: TRBV6-6; cdr3_aa: CASSYPTRAGELFF
cdr3_length: 17; v_call: TRBV27; cdr3_aa: CASSLLGGQGSTDTQYF
cdr3_length: 16; v_call: TRBV27; cdr3_aa: CASSLYGTTNTGELFF
cdr3_length: 16; v_call: TRBV5-8; cdr3_aa: CASSWAPGGITYEQYF
cdr3_length: 15; v_call: TRBV28; cdr3_aa: CASSSHREGNQPQHF
cdr3_length: 15; v_call: TRBV5-1; cdr3_aa: CASSLVQANTGELFF
cdr3_length: 12; v_call: TRBV29-1; cdr3_aa: CSASPGNTEAFF
cdr3_length: 13; v_call: TRBV6-1; cdr3_aa: CASSADSRYGYTF
cdr3_length: 14; v_call: TRBV19; cdr3_aa: CASSPPNSNQPQHF
cdr3_length: 10; v_call: TRBV28; cdr3_aa: CASSSNEQFF
cdr3_length: 14; v_call: TRBV7-2; cdr3_aa: CASSQGQAVRPQHF
cdr3_length: 16; v_call: TRBV10-2; cdr3_aa: CASRTDRGPANYGYTF
cdr3_length: 10; v_call: TRBV29-1; cdr3_aa: CSVQIDEQFF
cdr3_length: 14; v_call: TRBV10-3; cdr3_aa: CAISAGSRHNEQFF
cdr3_length: 15; v_call: TRBV5-1; cdr3_aa: CASSLTVSRSYEQYF
cdr3_length: 16; v_call: TRBV7-9; cdr3_aa: CASSFPPGEQQETQYF
cdr3_length: 13; v_call: TRBV7-9; cdr3_aa: CASSFQGPDTQYF
cdr3_length: 11; v_call: TRBV30; cdr3_aa: CAWIAGQGMVF
cdr3_length: 12; v_call: TRBV11-3; cdr3_aa: CASSLSTGELFF